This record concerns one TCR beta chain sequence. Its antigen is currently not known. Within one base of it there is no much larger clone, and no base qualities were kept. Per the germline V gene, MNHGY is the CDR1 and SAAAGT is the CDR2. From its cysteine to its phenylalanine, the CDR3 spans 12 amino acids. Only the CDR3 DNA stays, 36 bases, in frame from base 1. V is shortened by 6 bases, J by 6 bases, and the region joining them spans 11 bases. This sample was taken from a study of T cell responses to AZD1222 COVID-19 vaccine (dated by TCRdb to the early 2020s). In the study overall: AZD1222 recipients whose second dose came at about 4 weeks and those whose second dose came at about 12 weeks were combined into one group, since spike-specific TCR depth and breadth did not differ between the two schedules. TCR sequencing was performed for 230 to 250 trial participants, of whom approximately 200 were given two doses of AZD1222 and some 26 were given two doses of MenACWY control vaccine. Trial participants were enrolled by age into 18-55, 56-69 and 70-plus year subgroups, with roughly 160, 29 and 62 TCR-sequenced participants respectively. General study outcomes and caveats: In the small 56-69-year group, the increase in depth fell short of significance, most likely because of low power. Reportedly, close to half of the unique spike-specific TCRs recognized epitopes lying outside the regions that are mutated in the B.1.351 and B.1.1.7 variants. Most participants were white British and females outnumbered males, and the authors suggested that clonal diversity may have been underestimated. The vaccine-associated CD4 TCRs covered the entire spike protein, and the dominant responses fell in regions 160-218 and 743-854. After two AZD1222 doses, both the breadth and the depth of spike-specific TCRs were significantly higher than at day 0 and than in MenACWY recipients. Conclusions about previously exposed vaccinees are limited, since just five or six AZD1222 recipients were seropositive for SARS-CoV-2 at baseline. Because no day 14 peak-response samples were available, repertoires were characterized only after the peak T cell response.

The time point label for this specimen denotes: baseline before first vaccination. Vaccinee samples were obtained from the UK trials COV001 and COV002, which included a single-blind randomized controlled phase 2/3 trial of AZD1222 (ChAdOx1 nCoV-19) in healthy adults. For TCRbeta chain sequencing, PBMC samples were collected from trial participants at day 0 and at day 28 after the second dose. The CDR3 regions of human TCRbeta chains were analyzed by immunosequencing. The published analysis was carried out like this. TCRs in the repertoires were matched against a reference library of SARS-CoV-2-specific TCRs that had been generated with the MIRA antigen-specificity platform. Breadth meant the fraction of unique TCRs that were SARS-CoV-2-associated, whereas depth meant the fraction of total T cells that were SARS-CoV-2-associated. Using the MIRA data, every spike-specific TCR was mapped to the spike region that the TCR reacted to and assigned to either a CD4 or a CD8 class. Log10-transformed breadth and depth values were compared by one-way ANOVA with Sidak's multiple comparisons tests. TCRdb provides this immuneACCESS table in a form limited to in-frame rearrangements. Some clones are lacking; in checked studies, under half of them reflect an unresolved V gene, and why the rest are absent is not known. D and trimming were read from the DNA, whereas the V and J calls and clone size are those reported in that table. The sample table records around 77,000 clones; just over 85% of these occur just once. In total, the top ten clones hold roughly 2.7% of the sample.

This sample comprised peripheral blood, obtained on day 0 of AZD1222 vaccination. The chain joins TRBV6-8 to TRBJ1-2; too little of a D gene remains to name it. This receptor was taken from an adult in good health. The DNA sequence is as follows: TGTGCCAGCAGGTCCGTGTGGAATGGCTACACCTTC. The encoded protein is CASRSVWNGYTF.